One sample yielded the 8 T cell receptor beta chains listed below, sequenced in a study of monozygotic twins with inflammatory bowel disease. TCRdb reprocessed the 5' RACE reads and reports one entry per CDR3 protein, with no DNA. The table lists nearly 450,000 distinct CDR3 sequences. The sequenced sample consisted of blood. All receptors come from a human donor with ulcerative colitis or Crohn's disease, or a healthy co-twin of an affected twin (not recorded which).

The chain joins TRBV12-3 or TRBV12-4 to TRBJ1-6. This CDR3 spans 16 amino acids. This CDR3 is CASSLARAISGSPLHF.

The chain employs TRBV6-1 and TRBJ2-7; TCRdb's D call, TRBD1, is unchecked because there is no DNA. Germline loops: CDR1 MNHNS, CDR2 SASEGT. This CDR3 spans 16 amino acids. Here the CDR3 reads CASTPLSGVTTYEQYF.

The chain links TRBV12-3 or TRBV12-4 to TRBJ2-1; the TRBD2 assignment by TCRdb is unverifiable without DNA. The CDR3 is 15 amino acids. This CDR3 reads CASSPRLADFNEQFF.

The rearrangement links TRBV27 to TRBJ2-7; TCRdb picks TRBD1, but there is no DNA to check that call. There are 13 residues in the CDR3. Per germline, CDR1 MNHEY and CDR2 SMNVEV (reference sequence). Here the CDR3 reads CASSWDSTDEQYF.

The V call is TRBV7-9, the J call TRBJ2-7. Germline loops: CDR1 SEHNR, CDR2 FQNEAQ (reference sequence). There are 12 residues in the CDR3. CDR3: CASSFRSYEQYF.

V and J are TRBV20-1 and TRBJ1-2; absent DNA, TCRdb's TRBD1 call cannot be checked. This CDR3 is 12 amino acids long. Germline assignment: CDR1 DFQATT and CDR2 SNEGSKA (reference sequence). The CDR3 sequence is CSAEGGNYGYTF.

The chain carries TRBV20-1 and TRBJ1-1; as DNA is missing, the TRBD1 call by TCRdb cannot be tested. The germline CDR1 and CDR2 sequences are DFQATT and SNEGSKA (reference sequence). The CDR3 is 13 amino acids. The CDR3 spells CSAGVMGVTEAFF.

The rearrangement links TRBV28 to TRBJ2-7; TCRdb lists TRBD1, though no DNA is available to test this call. The CDR3 is 13 residues long. Germline lookup yields CDR1 MDHEN and CDR2 SYDVKM. CDR3 residues: CASSSRPGAEQYF.